The 19 T cell receptor beta chains presented below share a single source sample, sequenced in a study of response to subunit inactivated influenza vaccine. Each CDR3 protein gets one entry after TCRdb re-called the RT-PCR reads with MiXCR. This repertoire shows about 780,000 distinct CDR3 sequences, around a sixth found once; its top ten account for about a tenth. This material consisted of PBMCs from blood, taken 4 to 6 days after vaccination. Receptors were obtained from a man aged 45-65 years who received an inactivated influenza vaccine.

This clonotype was found a few times. This sequence joins TRBV10-2 and TRBJ1-4, with D perhaps matching TRBD1 (5 bases). V was trimmed by 2 bases and J by 7 bases, leaving 23 bases between them. The CDR3 extends over 18 amino acids. Germline V gene lookup returns CDR1 WSHSY and CDR2 SAAADI. CDR3 coding DNA: TGCGCCAGCAGTGAGGCCGGATCCTTGGGGGTGGTTGGTGAAAAACTGTTTTTT. Encoded protein: CASSEAGSLGVVGEKLFF.

This clonotype came up a few times. The V call is TRBV7-9, the J call TRBJ2-7; the match to TRBD1 covers 7 bases. CDR1 and CDR2 from the germline V gene are SEHNR and FQNEAQ (reference sequence). J was trimmed by 2 bases and V by 3 bases; bases with no gene match: 4. This CDR3 contains 14 residues. The CDR3 nucleotides are TGTGCCAGCAGCTTGGACAGGACACCCTACGAGCAGTACTTC. It translates to CASSLDRTPYEQYF.

The CDR3 region is CASSFDPGGAYEQYF. As DNA, the CDR3 is TGCGCCAGCAGCTTTGACCCAGGGGGGGCCTACGAGCAGTACTTC. The V gene is TRBV5-1, the J gene TRBJ2-7; TRBD1 or TRBD2 may be the D gene (7 bases each). Germline loops: CDR1 SGHRS, CDR2 YFSETQ. This CDR3 region has 15 residues. The V gene lost 2 bases and the J gene lost 2 bases, with 14 bases spanning the gap.

This clonotype occurred a few times. The chain recombines TRBV20-1 with TRBJ2-1, with D possibly matching TRBD1 (5 bases). The germline gives CDR1 DFQATT, CDR2 SNEGSKA (reference sequence). Trimming pared 6 bases from V and 2 bases from J, leaving 14 bases between. The CDR3 runs to 14 residues. CDR3 sequence (DNA): TGCAGTGCGGGAAGTTGGGGCGCCTACAATGAGCAGTTCTTC. This gives the protein CSAGSWGAYNEQFF.

In its sample, this clonotype was seen many times. The chain employs TRBV5-1 and TRBJ2-3, with 10 bases aligning to TRBD2. Unmatched junction bases numbered 3, after V lost 6 bases and J lost 2 bases. Germline loops: CDR1 SGHRS, CDR2 YFSETQ. The CDR3 covers 14 residues. CDR3 residues: CASKGLAVTDTQYF. In DNA form, the CDR3 reads TGCGCCAGCAAAGGACTAGCGGTCACAGATACGCAGTATTTT.

The rearrangement joins TRBV20-1 to TRBJ2-5; 7 bases are a match to TRBD1. The CDR3 extends over 15 amino acids. The V gene's germline CDR1 is DFQATT and CDR2 SNEGSKA (reference sequence). The V gene end was trimmed by 6 bases and the J gene end by 1 base; junction bases not matched to a gene: 11. CDR3 sequence reads: CSAHVRGLVQETQYF. CDR3 DNA sequence: TGCAGTGCCCACGTGAGGGGGCTGGTCCAAGAGACCCAGTACTTC.

The chain recombines TRBV10-3 with TRBJ1-3; 9 bases match TRBD1. V dropped 9 bases and J dropped 3; count of bases not matched to a gene: 3. CDR1 ENHRY and CDR2 SYGVKD come from the germline V gene. The CDR3 is made up of 13 amino acids. The DNA for the CDR3 is TGTGCCATTTCGACAGGGGGTGGAAACACCATATATTTT. It is translated as CAISTGGGNTIYF.

Only a few counts were recorded for this clonotype. In DNA form, the CDR3 reads TGCGCCAGCAGCTTTTCGACAGGGGCCTACGAGCAGTACTTC. Protein product: CASSFSTGAYEQYF. The V and J genes are TRBV5-1 and TRBJ2-7; 8 bases fit TRBD1. Trimming took 2 bases from V and 2 from J; bases not matched to a gene: 3. The germline V gene encodes CDR1 SGHRS and CDR2 YFSETQ. CDR3 length: 14 amino acids.

The chain combines TRBV20-1 with TRBJ2-2; D may match TRBD1 or TRBD2 (7 bases each). This CDR3 is 16 amino acids long. Germline assignment: CDR1 DFQATT and CDR2 SNEGSKA (reference sequence). V dropped 6 bases and J dropped 3 bases, with 20 bases sitting between them. CDR3 amino acids: CSAPTQGGGYTGELFF. The CDR3 DNA reads as TGCAGTGCCCCAACCCAGGGGGGGGGATACACCGGGGAGCTGTTTTTT.

This clonotype was counted at least ten times. The rearrangement links TRBV5-1 to TRBJ2-1; tentative D call: TRBD1 (5 bases). CDR1 SGHRS and CDR2 YFSETQ come from the germline V gene. The CDR3 has 14 residues. V shed 3 bases and J shed 4 bases, with 11 bases lying between them. CDR3 in amino acids: CASSSRTQYNEQFF. The CDR3 coding sequence is TGCGCCAGCAGCTCTCGGACACAGTACAATGAGCAGTTCTTC.

This chain connects TRBV29-1 to TRBJ2-2; weak D call: TRBD1 (6 bases). Germline CDR1 SQVTM, CDR2 ANQGSEA. With 1 base removed from V and 1 base from J, the gap between germline ends came to 13 bases. The CDR3 extends over 16 amino acids. Written as DNA, the CDR3 is TGCAGCGTTGAAGTTTGGACGACAGGGAACACCGGGGAGCTGTTTTTT. Translated, it gives CSVEVWTTGNTGELFF.

The gene calls are TRBV5-1 and TRBJ2-5, with D perhaps TRBD2 (5 bases). The germline V gene has CDR1 SGHRS and CDR2 YFSETQ. CDR3 length: 14 amino acids. Trimming took 4 bases from V and 4 from J, leaving 14 bases between them. CDR3 bases: TGCGCCAGCAGCCCGGACTGGGGTTCAGAGACCCAGTACTTC. It encodes CASSPDWGSETQYF.

Ten or more counts support this clonotype. This chain links TRBV10-3 with TRBJ2-1, with D maybe TRBD2 (6 bases). There are 15 residues in the CDR3. Trimming stripped 4 bases from V and 0 bases from J, with 10 bases between. Germline V gene lookup returns CDR1 ENHRY and CDR2 SYGVKD. The CDR3 spells CAISVAVSSYNEQFF. Here the CDR3 DNA reads TGTGCCATCAGTGTAGCGGTTAGCTCCTACAATGAGCAGTTCTTC.

In its sample, this clonotype was seen once. V is TRBV15 and J is TRBJ2-7, with unresolved D. The germline gives CDR1 LNHNV, CDR2 YYDKDF (reference sequence). V shed 0 bases and J shed 3 bases, with 6 bases lying between them. The CDR3 is 13 amino acids. The CDR3, as DNA: TGTGCCACCAGCAGAGATATTAACTACGAGCAGTACTTC. Its translation is CATSRDINYEQYF. Together with reference TRBV15 and TRBJ2-7, the CDR3 gives the full variable domain: DAMVIQNPRYQVTQFGKPVTLSCSQTLNHNVMYWYQQKSSQAPKLLFHYYDKDFNNEADTPDNFQSRRPNTSFCFLDIRSPGLGDTAMYLCATSRDINYEQYFGPGTRLTVT.

The sample holds a few counts of this clonotype. The chain combines TRBV5-6 with TRBJ1-4; unclear D gene. V was shortened by 1 base and J by 8 bases, with 12 bases between the two germline ends. This CDR3 has 14 amino acids. Germline CDR1 reads SGHDT; CDR2 reads YYEEEE. The CDR3: CASSLPARSEKLFF. The CDR3 bases are TGTGCCAGCAGCTTGCCCGCGAGGTCGGAAAAACTGTTTTTT.

The table lists this clonotype with a few counts. The V gene is TRBV15, the J gene TRBJ1-2; TRBD1 matches 7 bases. CDR1 LNHNV and CDR2 YYDKDF come from the germline V gene (reference sequence). With 0 bases clipped from V and 6 bases from J, the junction kept 7 bases outside the gene matches. The CDR3 spans 15 residues. CDR3 residues: CATSRDPGQRHGYTF. The DNA for the CDR3 is TGTGCCACCAGCAGAGATCCGGGACAGAGGCATGGCTACACCTTC. Full variable domain (remainder filled in from reference TRBV15 and TRBJ1-2): DAMVIQNPRYQVTQFGKPVTLSCSQTLNHNVMYWYQQKSSQAPKLLFHYYDKDFNNEADTPDNFQSRRPNTSFCFLDIRSPGLGDTAMYLCATSRDPGQRHGYTFGSGTRLTVV.

This chain joins TRBV10-3 and TRBJ1-4; tentative D call: TRBD1 (5 bases). Germline CDR1 and CDR2: ENHRY and SYGVKD. The CDR3 is made up of 17 amino acids. The V end was cut by 0 bases, the J end by 8 bases, with 19 bases between. The CDR3 loop is CAISESSLGSGAEKLFF. The CDR3 nucleotides read TGTGCCATCAGTGAGTCTTCGTTGGGGAGCGGGGCCGAAAAACTGTTTTTT.

V usage is TRBV12-3 or TRBV12-4 and J usage is TRBJ1-5, with 7 bases that match TRBD1. The CDR3 length is 15 residues. After removal of 7 bases from V and 2 bases from J, the junction contained 8 bases not matched to a gene. CDR3 protein: CASNLQGSGNQPQHF. In DNA, the CDR3 is TGTGCCAGCAACCTACAGGGGTCTGGCAATCAGCCCCAGCATTTT.

Only a few counts were recorded for this clonotype. The chain has TRBV9 and TRBJ2-5; D is perhaps TRBD2 (6 bases). CDR1 SGDLS and CDR2 YYNGEE come from the germline V gene. The V and J ends lost 3 bases and 1 base respectively, with 13 bases between them. The CDR3 covers 15 residues. CDR3 amino acids: CASSAYQGGQETQYF. CDR3 DNA: TGTGCCAGCAGCGCTTACCAGGGAGGCCAAGAGACCCAGTACTTC.